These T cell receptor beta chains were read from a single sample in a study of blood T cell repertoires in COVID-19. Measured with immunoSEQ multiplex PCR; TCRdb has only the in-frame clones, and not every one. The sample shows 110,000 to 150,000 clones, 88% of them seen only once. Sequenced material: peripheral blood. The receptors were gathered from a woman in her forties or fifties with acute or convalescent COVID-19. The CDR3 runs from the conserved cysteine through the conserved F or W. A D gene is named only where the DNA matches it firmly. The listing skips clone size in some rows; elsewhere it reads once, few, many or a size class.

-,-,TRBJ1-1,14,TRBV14,TGTGCCAGCAGCCGCGCAGGGTTCAATACTGAAGCTTTCTTT,CASSRAGFNTEAFF
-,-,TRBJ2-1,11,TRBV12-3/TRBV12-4,TGTGCCAGCAGTTCCGGGGATGAGCAGTTCTTC,CASSSGDEQFF
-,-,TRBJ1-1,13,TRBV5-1,TGCGCCAGCAGATCAACCGGGACACCAGAAGCTTTCTTT,CASRSTGTPEAFF
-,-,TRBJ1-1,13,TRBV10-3,TGTGCCATCAGTGTGGAGGGGAGCACTGAAGCTTTCTTT,CAISVEGSTEAFF
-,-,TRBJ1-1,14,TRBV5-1,TGCGCCAGCAGCGTCACTAGGGGGAGTGGGGAAGCTTTCTTT,CASSVTRGSGEAFF
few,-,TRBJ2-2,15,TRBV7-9,TGTGCCAGCAGCTTGATACTAGCGAACACCGGGGAGCTGTTTTTT,CASSLILANTGELFF
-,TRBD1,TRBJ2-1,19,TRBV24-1,TGTGCCACCAGTGATTTGCGTTTTTGGGCAGGGGGCGCTGACAATGAGCAGTTCTTC,CATSDLRFWAGGADNEQFF
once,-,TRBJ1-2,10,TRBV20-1,TGCAGAACAGGGTATCGAGGCTACACCTTC,CRTGYRGYTF
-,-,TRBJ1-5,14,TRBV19,TGTGCCAGTAGCCCAGGGGTAAGCAATCAGCCCCAGCATTTT,CASSPGVSNQPQHF
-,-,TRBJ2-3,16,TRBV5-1,TGCGCCAGCAGCGCCTCCGGGACTTCGAGCACAGATACGCAGTATTTT,CASSASGTSSTDTQYF
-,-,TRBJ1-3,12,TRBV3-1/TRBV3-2,TGTGCCAGCAGCCTCAGCCGAGGCACCATATATTTT,CASSLSRGTIYF
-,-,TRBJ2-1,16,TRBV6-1,TGTGCCAGCAGTGATAACCCAGCGGAGACCTACAATGAGCAGTTCTTC,CASSDNPAETYNEQFF
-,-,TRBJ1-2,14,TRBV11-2,TGTGCCAGCAGCTTAGCCCTCGGGGGAGGAGGCTACACCTTC,CASSLALGGGGYTF
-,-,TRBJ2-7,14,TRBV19,TGTGCCAGTAGTGGGGACTCGTCTGTAGGCGAGCAGTACTTC,CASSGDSSVGEQYF
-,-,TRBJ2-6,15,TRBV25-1,TGTGCCAGCAGTGATTCAGGGGCTGGGGCCAACGTCCTGACTTTC,CASSDSGAGANVLTF
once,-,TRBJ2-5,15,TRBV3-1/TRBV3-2,TGTGCCAGCAGCCAAGCGGGCGGGAACGGGAAGACCCAGTACTTC,CASSQAGGNGKTQYF
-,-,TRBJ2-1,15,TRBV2,TGTGCCAGCAGTTTTTACCAGGGTGGCGACAATGAGCAGTTCTTC,CASSFYQGGDNEQFF
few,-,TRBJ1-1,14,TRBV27,TGTGCCAGCAGTCCCCTGCGTGAAAGCACTGAAGCTTTCTTT,CASSPLRESTEAFF
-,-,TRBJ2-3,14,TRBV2,TGTGCCAGCACATGGGGCAGAAGCACAGATACGCAGTATTTT,CASTWGRSTDTQYF
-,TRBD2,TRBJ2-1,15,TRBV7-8,TGTGCCAGCAGCTTATGGGCGGGGGGGCCGAATGAGCAGTTCTTC,CASSLWAGGPNEQFF
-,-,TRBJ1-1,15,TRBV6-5,TGTGCCAGCAGTTACTTTACAGGGTCGAACACTGAAGCTTTCTTT,CASSYFTGSNTEAFF
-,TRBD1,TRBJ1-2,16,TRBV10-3,TGTGCCATCAGGGGGGACAGGGGTATTTCGAACTATGGCTACACCTTC,CAIRGDRGISNYGYTF
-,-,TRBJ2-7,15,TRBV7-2,TGTGCCAGCAGCTTAGGGGGCAGCCATGCCTACGAGCAGTACTTC,CASSLGGSHAYEQYF
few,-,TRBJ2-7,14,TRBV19,TGTGCCAGTAGTATGGGCCCAAGGTCGGACGAGCAGTACTTC,CASSMGPRSDEQYF
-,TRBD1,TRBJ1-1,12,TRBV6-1,TGTGCCAGCAGTGAGACAGGGGCTGAAGCTTTCTTT,CASSETGAEAFF
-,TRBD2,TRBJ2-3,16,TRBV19,TGTGCCAGTAGTGCCCGGACTAGCGGGGCCACAGATACGCAGTATTTT,CASSARTSGATDTQYF
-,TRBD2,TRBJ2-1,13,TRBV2,TGTGCCAGCAGGACTAGCGGGGGGCATGAGCAGTTCTTC,CASRTSGGHEQFF
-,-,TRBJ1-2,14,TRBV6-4,TGTGCCAGCAGTCAAGACGGGGGGACCTATGGCTACACCTTC,CASSQDGGTYGYTF
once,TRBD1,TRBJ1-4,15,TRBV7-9,TGTGCCAGCAGCTTACTCGGACAGGGTCGGGAAAAACTGTTTTTT,CASSLLGQGREKLFF
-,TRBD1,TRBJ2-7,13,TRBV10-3,TGTGCCATCAGCCTCAATCCAGGGGGCGAGCAGTACTTC,CAISLNPGGEQYF
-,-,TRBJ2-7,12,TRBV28,TGTGCCAGCACGGAGGGTACGTACGAGCAGTACTTC,CASTEGTYEQYF
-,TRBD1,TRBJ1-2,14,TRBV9,TGTGCCAGCAGCGCCCAGACAGGGATGGTTGGCTACACCTTC,CASSAQTGMVGYTF
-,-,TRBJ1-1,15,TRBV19,TGTGCCAGTAGTATAGATGAGGACTTAAACACTGAAGCTTTCTTT,CASSIDEDLNTEAFF
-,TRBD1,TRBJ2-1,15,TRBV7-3,TGTGCCAGCAGCCCAACAGGGGCCACCAACAATGAGCAGTTCTTC,CASSPTGATNNEQFF
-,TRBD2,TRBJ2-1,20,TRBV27,TGTGCCAGCAGTTTATCTCGCCTGAGCGGGAAAGGATTCTCCTACAATGAGCAGTTCTTC,CASSLSRLSGKGFSYNEQFF
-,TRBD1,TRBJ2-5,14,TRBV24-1,TGTGCCACCAGGGCGACAGGGATGCTAGAGACCCAGTACTTC,CATRATGMLETQYF
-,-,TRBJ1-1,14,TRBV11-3,TGTGCCAGCAGTAAGGGGGGGATGAACACTGAAGCTTTCTTT,CASSKGGMNTEAFF
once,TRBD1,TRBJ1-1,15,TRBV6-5,TGTGCCAGCAGGGTATCACAGGGGGCCCCCACTGAAGCTTTCTTT,CASRVSQGAPTEAFF
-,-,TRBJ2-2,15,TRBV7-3,TGTGCCAGCAGCGAAATTGCGGGGAACACCGGGGAGCTGTTTTTT,CASSEIAGNTGELFF
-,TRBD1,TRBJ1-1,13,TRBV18,TGTGCCAGCTGCGCGGACAGGGCCACTGAAGCTTTCTTT,CASCADRATEAFF
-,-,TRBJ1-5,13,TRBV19,TGTGCCAGTAGCGACAGACCCAATCAGCCCCAGCATTTT,CASSDRPNQPQHF
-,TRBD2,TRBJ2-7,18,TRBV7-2,TGTGCCAGCAGCTTAGAAGGGGCGGGAGCGGGAGTGGACTACGAGCAGTACTTC,CASSLEGAGAGVDYEQYF